This T cell receptor beta chain came from a study of T-cell reconstitution after alpha-beta-depleted transplantation in children. The CDR3 spans 18 residues. With 11 bases removed from V and 3 bases from J, the gap between germline ends came to 29 bases. Germline CDR1 reads LGHDT; CDR2 reads YNNKEL (reference sequence). TCRbeta library construction was performed incorporating unique molecular identifiers. Via MiXCR, TCRdb re-called the PCR reads, giving one row per CDR3 protein. The sample has approximately 170,000 distinct CDR3 sequences, over 8.5% seen once. The rearrangement uses TRBV3-1 and TRBJ2-4; no reliable D call. The source material was PBMCs, sampled before TCRalphabeta/CD19-depleted stem cell transplant. The origin of this receptor is a boy under 10 years old with acute myeloid leukemia, due to receive a stem cell transplant. The DNA for the CDR3 is TGTGCCTGCACCCAACAGTTCGGGTCCTTCCCGGTCAAAAACATTCAGTACTTC. Its protein is CACTQQFGSFPVKNIQYF.